The 9 T cell receptor beta chains below come from one sample, sequenced in a study of cytomegalovirus exposure and HLA in healthy donors. Both 60 Vbeta primers and 13 Jbeta primers went into the PCR. The assay was immunoSEQ multiplex PCR, and TCRdb's table has in-frame clones only and misses some. Of 150,000 to 200,000 clones listed, roughly 84% were seen once; the top ten hold about 1.3%. The specimen was PBMCs. Receptor source: a girl between 2 and 10 years old in good health and CMV-seropositive.

The chain combines TRBV5-1 with TRBJ2-1, with TRBD2 matching 9 bases. This CDR3 spans 18 amino acids. Germline CDR1 reads SGHRS; CDR2 reads YFSETQ. V was clipped by 3 bases and J by 4 bases; unmatched bases: 14. DNA for the CDR3: TGCGCCAGCAGCTGGGCGGGAGGGGCATCGGTCATTTACAATGAGCAGTTCTTC. Its protein is CASSWAGGASVIYNEQFF.

This clone was observed a few times. The J gene is TRBJ1-5, the V gene TRBV4-1; D is unclear. Between the trimmed V and J ends, which lost 0 bases and 1 base, there was a span of 16 bases. CDR3 length: 18 amino acids. Germline CDR1 reads MGHRA; CDR2 reads YSYEKL. CDR3 nucleotide sequence: TGCGCCAGCAGCCAAGATCCGTCCTCTTACGGGAGCAATCAGCCCCAGCATTTT. Amino acid sequence: CASSQDPSSYGSNQPQHF.

The V and J genes are TRBV10-3 and TRBJ2-2; 7 bases agree with TRBD2. V lost 8 bases, J lost 3 bases, and 9 bases stayed unmatched. This CDR3 has 15 residues. Germline-derived CDR1 and CDR2 are ENHRY and SYGVKD. DNA of the CDR3: TGTGCCATCGCCCCTGCGGGAGTGTACACCGGGGAGCTGTTTTTT. Translating it yields CAIAPAGVYTGELFF.

The CDR3 reads CAWRTQGGNFHPYF. The CDR3 nucleotides read TGTGCCTGGAGGACCCAGGGGGGCAATTTTCATCCGTACTTC. V and J are TRBV30 and TRBJ2-7, with D perhaps matching TRBD1 (7 bases). In germline, CDR1 is GTSNPN, CDR2 SVGIG (reference sequence). The CDR3 sequence is 14 residues long. Trimming pared 3 bases from V and 12 bases from J, leaving 24 bases between.

The rearrangement joins TRBV30 to TRBJ1-1; possible D gene TRBD1, 5 bases. CDR3 length equals 13 residues. The germline V gene encodes CDR1 GTSNPN and CDR2 SVGIG (reference sequence). The V end was cut by 4 bases, the J end by 1 base, with 10 bases between. The CDR3 is CAWTPDRNTEAFF. CDR3 bases: TGTGCCTGGACCCCAGACAGGAACACTGAAGCTTTCTTT.

This clone was detected only once. The rearrangement joins TRBV30 to TRBJ1-1; D might be TRBD1 (6 bases). From germline, CDR1 is GTSNPN and CDR2 SVGIG (reference sequence). The CDR3 is made up of 15 amino acids. The ends were cut back, 1 base at V and 0 bases at J, with 12 bases in the middle. The CDR3 nucleotides read TGTGCCTGGAGTGGTAGGGGGGGCCTGAACACTGAAGCTTTCTTT. Its translation is CAWSGRGGLNTEAFF.

The chain employs TRBV4-1 and TRBJ2-5; D unresolved. Germline CDR1 MGHRA, CDR2 YSYEKL. With 1 base removed from V and 4 bases from J, the gap between germline ends came to 13 bases. The CDR3 contains 15 residues. The CDR3 sequence is CASSQAPTLGETQYF. The DNA for the CDR3 is TGCGCCAGCAGCCAAGCCCCGACTTTGGGAGAGACCCAGTACTTC.

The chain's CDR3 is CATSRVRAAAGRETQYF. The CDR3 region has the DNA TGTGCCACCAGCAGAGTAAGGGCAGCAGCGGGAAGAGAGACCCAGTACTTC. The chain couples TRBV15 to TRBJ2-5; 7 nucleotides agree with TRBD2. The CDR3 length is 17 residues. Germline trimming cut 1 base from V and 4 bases from J; bases unmatched to any gene: 12. Germline V gene sequence: CDR1 LNHNV, CDR2 YYDKDF (reference sequence).

The sample holds one count of this clone. The chain links TRBV19 to TRBJ1-5; 11 nucleotides agree with TRBD1. The CDR3 totals 14 residues. Looked up from germline, CDR1 is LNHDA and CDR2 is SQIVND (reference sequence). With 5 bases clipped from V and 5 bases from J, the junction kept 2 bases outside the gene matches. CDR3 in DNA: TGTGCCAGTAGTCCGGGACAGGGGGATCAGCCCCAGCATTTT. Residues: CASSPGQGDQPQHF. The complete variable domain, with remaining parts taken from reference TRBV19 and TRBJ1-5, reads DGGITQSPKYLFRKEGQNVTLSCEQNLNHDAMYWYRQDPGQGLRLIYYSQIVNDFQKGDIAEGYSVSREKKESFPLTVTSAQKNPTAFYLCASSPGQGDQPQHFGDGTRLSIL.